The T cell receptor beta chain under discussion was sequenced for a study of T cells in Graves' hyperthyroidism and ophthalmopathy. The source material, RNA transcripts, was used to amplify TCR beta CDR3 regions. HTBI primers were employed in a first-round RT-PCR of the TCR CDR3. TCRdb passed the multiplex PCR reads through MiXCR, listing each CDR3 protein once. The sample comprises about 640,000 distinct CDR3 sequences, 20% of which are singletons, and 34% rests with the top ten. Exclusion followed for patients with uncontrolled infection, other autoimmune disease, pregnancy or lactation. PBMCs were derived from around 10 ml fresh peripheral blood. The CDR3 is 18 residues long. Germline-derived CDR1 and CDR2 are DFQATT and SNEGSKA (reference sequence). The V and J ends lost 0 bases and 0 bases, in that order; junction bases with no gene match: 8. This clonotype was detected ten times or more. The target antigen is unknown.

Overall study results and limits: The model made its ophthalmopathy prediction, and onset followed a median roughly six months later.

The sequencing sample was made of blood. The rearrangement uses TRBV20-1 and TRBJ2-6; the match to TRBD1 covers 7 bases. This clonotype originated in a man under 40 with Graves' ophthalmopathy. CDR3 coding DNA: TGCAGTGCTAGAGATGCGGGCAGGGGGAACTCTGGGGCCAACGTCCTGACTTTC. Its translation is CSARDAGRGNSGANVLTF.